This T cell receptor beta chain was sequenced for a study of a mutant IDH1 vaccine in newly diagnosed glioma. The wider study: At weeks 1, 3, 5, 7, 11, 15, 19 and 23, patients received a vaccination, eight in all. Patients arrived already treated with radiotherapy, temozolomide, or both, most having had both. Vaccines began 4-6 weeks after radiotherapy alone, or with temozolomide cycles.

Time point denoted: week 23, last vaccination. Topical imiquimod was applied with each vaccine dose, which held 300 ug of mutant IDH1 20-mer peptide. The junction had 7 bases not matched to a gene; V was cut back by 6 bases and J by 4 bases. Germline lookup yields CDR1 ENHRY and CDR2 SYGVKD. This CDR3 is 15 amino acids long. This clone has just one count. Its antigen is undetermined. Data came from immunoSEQ multiplex PCR; TCRdb stores just in-frame clones and leaves some out. The table includes about 38,000 clones, roughly 76% detected once. This sample comprised PBMCs, obtained from a glioma patient whose treatment included an IDH1 peptide vaccine. The chain combines TRBV10-3 with TRBJ1-2; the match to TRBD1 covers 11 bases. The receptor was isolated from a man between 40 and 49 years old with glioma. The CDR3 spells CAIRGDRGTFYGYTF. As DNA, the CDR3 is TGTGCCATCAGGGGGGACAGGGGGACCTTCTATGGCTACACCTTC.